This T cell receptor beta chain was sequenced for a study of T-cell memory formation after mild COVID-19. This clonotype occurred a few times. TCRdb reprocessed the 5' RACE reads via MiXCR and lists one record per CDR3 protein. The profile covers around 300,000 distinct CDR3 sequences, with about an eighth appearing a single time and about a fifth taken by the ten largest. The germline V gene encodes CDR1 SGHRS and CDR2 YFSETQ. V shed 0 bases and J 1 base; nucleotides not matched to a gene: 8. CDR3 length equals 17 residues. Sequencing was done on a sample of PBMCs or a T cell subset sorted from them (not recorded which). The chain uses TRBV5-1 and TRBJ2-3; 7 bases map to TRBD2. The origin of this receptor is a man between 18 and 29 years old who had mild COVID-19 (a few samples of this study predate the infection). Cell type and time point are not known. CDR3 DNA sequence: TGCGCCAGCAGCTTGGTTTTGGCGGGAGAGGGCACAGATACGCAGTATTTT. Amino acid sequence: CASSLVLAGEGTDTQYF.